Shown below are 20 T cell receptor beta chains from a single sample sequenced in a study of blood T cell repertoires in COVID-19. Profiled with immunoSEQ multiplex PCR; TCRdb holds only in-frame clones, not every one. The sample shows about 180,000 clones, more than 75% of them seen only once. The sequenced sample was PBMCs or T cells enriched from blood (not recorded which). These receptors were taken from a woman younger than 45 who had recovered from COVID-19.

This clone was seen only a few times. The genes are TRBV14 and TRBJ2-1; 7 positions agree with TRBD2. In germline, CDR1 is SGHDN, CDR2 FVKESK. V trimming: 5 bases; J trimming: 0 bases; junction bases outside the gene matches: 10. This CDR3 comprises 17 residues. The CDR3 bases are TGTGCCAGCAGCACCCACCGGGACTACAGCTCCTACAATGAGCAGTTCTTC. Its translation: CASSTHRDYSSYNEQFF.

J is TRBJ2-2 and V is TRBV7-9, with D uncertain. This CDR3 comprises 16 residues. CDR1 and CDR2 from the germline V gene are SEHNR and FQNEAQ (reference sequence). V was cut by 5 bases and J by 0 bases, with 13 bases left in between. For the CDR3, the DNA is TGTGCCAGCAGCCCTTCGGTCTCGGCGAACACCGGGGAGCTGTTTTTT. Protein: CASSPSVSANTGELFF.

This sequence joins TRBV15 and TRBJ2-5; 7 nucleotides match TRBD1. The CDR3 runs 15 residues. J gave up 1 base and V 3 bases, and 5 bases lay outside the gene matches. The germline gives CDR1 LNHNV, CDR2 YYDKDF (reference sequence). The CDR3 here is CATSRDGTAQETQYF. CDR3 DNA: TGTGCCACCAGCAGGGACGGGACAGCCCAAGAGACCCAGTACTTC.

The V and J genes are TRBV29-1 and TRBJ2-3, with a weak D call TRBD2 (6 bases). The CDR3 is 14 amino acids. With 4 bases removed from V and 3 bases from J, the gap between germline ends came to 14 bases. The germline CDR1 and CDR2 sequences are SQVTM and ANQGSEA. CDR3 nucleotides: TGCAGCGTTGTACGTCGGGAGCTGACAGATACGCAGTATTTT. Translation gives CSVVRRELTDTQYF.

This clone was counted only a few times. The gene calls are TRBV25-1 and TRBJ2-5; 8 bases match TRBD2. This CDR3 region has 14 residues. V shed 1 base and J 5 bases; nucleotides not matched to a gene: 3. From germline, CDR1 is MGHDK and CDR2 SYGVNS. The CDR3 DNA follows: TGTGCCAGCAGTGAATCGGGAGGGGTTGAGACCCAGTACTTC. Its translation: CASSESGGVETQYF.

CDR3 sequence reads: CSVELTNTGELFF. The CDR3 coding sequence is TGCAGCGTTGAATTAACGAACACCGGGGAGCTGTTTTTT. The rearrangement joins TRBV29-1 to TRBJ2-2; D remains unclear. V was clipped by 2 bases and J by 0 bases, with 4 bases between them. Germline V gene sequence: CDR1 SQVTM, CDR2 ANQGSEA. This CDR3 region has 13 residues.

The J gene is TRBJ1-1, the V gene TRBV5-6; D is unresolved. The CDR3 totals 14 residues. CDR1 SGHDT and CDR2 YYEEEE come from the germline V gene. Deletions cut 5 bases from V and 1 base from J, with 12 bases between. CDR3 amino acids: CASRGAGSNTEAFF. The DNA for the CDR3 is TGTGCCAGCAGGGGAGCTGGCTCGAACACTGAAGCTTTCTTT.

The count of this clone is one. This chain links TRBV13 with TRBJ2-3, with a weak D call TRBD1 (6 bases). V was pared by 3 bases and J by 4 bases, with 11 bases between. Germline CDR1 is PRHDT and CDR2 is FYEKMQ (reference sequence). The CDR3 has 14 amino acids. The CDR3 region has the DNA TGTGCCAGCAGCTTGCCAGGGGACCCAGATACGCAGTATTTT. Residues: CASSLPGDPDTQYF.

The chain joins TRBV18 to TRBJ1-5; D not certain. Germline values: CDR1 KGHSH, CDR2 LQKENI. V lost 5 bases and J 1 base, leaving 9 bases between the germline ends. This CDR3 region has 14 residues. The CDR3 nucleotides read TGTGCCAGCTCATTGGGCCAGAGCAATCAGCCCCAGCATTTT. This encodes CASSLGQSNQPQHF.

This clone was counted between two and nine times. The rearrangement links TRBV28 to TRBJ1-5; a weak D match, TRBD1 (5 bases). Trimming removed 2 bases from V and 2 bases from J, with 10 bases in between. The CDR3 consists of 15 residues. Per germline, CDR1 MDHEN and CDR2 SYDVKM. CDR3 amino acids: CASSLPGGGNQPQHF. CDR3 nucleotides: TGTGCCAGCAGTTTACCGGGGGGGGGCAATCAGCCCCAGCATTTT. The entire variable domain, with the rest obtained from reference TRBV28 and TRBJ1-5, is as follows: DVKVTQSSRYLVKRTGEKVFLECVQDMDHENMFWYRQDPGLGLRLIYFSYDVKMKEKGDIPEGYSVSREKKERFSLILESASTNQTSMYLCASSLPGGGNQPQHFGDGTRLSIL.

Only one count was recorded for this clone. V gene TRBV7-6 combines with J gene TRBJ2-1; 11 nucleotides align to TRBD2. Germline lookup yields CDR1 SGHVS and CDR2 FNYEAQ. The CDR3 is made up of 16 amino acids. Losses at the gene ends were 5 bases for V and 7 bases for J; bases not matched to a gene: 10. This CDR3 reads CASSLGVAGGLNEQFF. In DNA, the CDR3 is TGTGCCAGCAGCCTAGGCGTAGCGGGAGGGCTGAATGAGCAGTTCTTC.

The DNA for the CDR3 is TGTGCCAGCGGTGAGGGAGTGAGGTACAATGAGCAGTTCTTC. This translates into CASGEGVRYNEQFF. The chain employs TRBV7-9 and TRBJ2-1, with D perhaps TRBD2 (5 bases). Germline assignment: CDR1 SEHNR and CDR2 FQNEAQ (reference sequence). V was pared by 8 bases and J by 4 bases, with 15 bases between. The CDR3 contains 14 residues.

The chain joins TRBV9 to TRBJ2-7; no clear D. The CDR3 length is 14 residues. The germline V and J ends were trimmed by 4 bases and 5 bases, with 16 bases remaining between them. Germline-derived CDR1 and CDR2 are SGDLS and YYNGEE. The CDR3 sequence is CASSRGGALDEQYF. In nucleotides, the CDR3 is TGTGCCAGCAGCCGAGGTGGAGCCCTAGACGAGCAGTACTTC.

In this sample, this clone turned up once. The rearrangement links TRBV4-1 to TRBJ2-2; 8 bases line up with TRBD1. V lost 5 bases to trimming and J lost 6 bases; unmatched junction nucleotides: 8. Germline CDR1 MGHRA, CDR2 YSYEKL. This CDR3 region has 15 residues. CDR3 amino acids: CASSEGTGGAGELFF. The CDR3 DNA sequence: TGCGCCAGCAGCGAAGGGACAGGAGGAGCCGGGGAGCTGTTTTTT.

This clone has just one count. The chain couples TRBV28 to TRBJ2-4; 8 bases are a match to TRBD1. V lost 4 bases and J lost 6; bases outside the gene matches: 5. This CDR3 region has 14 residues. Per the germline V gene, CDR1 is MDHEN and CDR2 is SYDVKM. As DNA, the CDR3 is TGTGCCAGCAGTTCGGGACAGGCGGGAAACATTCAGTACTTC. This gives the protein CASSSGQAGNIQYF.

This chain links TRBV6-5 with TRBJ2-7; 9 nucleotides align to TRBD2. Trimming took 2 bases from V and 4 from J; bases not matched to a gene: 6. Germline V CDR1 and CDR2: MNHEY, SVGAGI. CDR3 size: 15 residues. The DNA for the CDR3 is TGTGCCAGCAGTTACAACGGTCTAGCGGGGTACGAGCAGTACTTC. This gives the protein CASSYNGLAGYEQYF.

V and J are TRBV28 and TRBJ2-6; TRBD1 agrees at 9 bases. This CDR3 is built from 24 residues. Germline V gene lookup returns CDR1 MDHEN and CDR2 SYDVKM. V lost 6 bases and J lost 3; bases outside the gene matches: 30. This CDR3 is CASRTHRAERNRDREFYGANVLTF. CDR3 DNA sequence: TGTGCCAGCAGGACCCACCGCGCGGAGCGAAACCGGGACAGGGAGTTTTATGGGGCCAACGTCCTGACTTTC.

V and J are TRBV7-2 and TRBJ2-1; 7 bases agree with TRBD1. This CDR3 is 15 amino acids long. The V gene's germline CDR1 is SGHTA and CDR2 FQGNSA. The J segment lost 7 bases and the V segment lost 2 bases, leaving 8 bases of the junction unmatched. The CDR3 DNA reads as TGTGCCAGCAGCTTACCCCGCGAGGGGGCGAATGAGCAGTTCTTC. This gives the protein CASSLPREGANEQFF.

The rearrangement links TRBV6-5 to TRBJ1-1, with D possibly being TRBD1 (5 bases). The length of the CDR3 is 13 residues. Trimming stripped 4 bases from V and 3 bases from J, with 9 bases between. Germline assignment: CDR1 MNHEY and CDR2 SVGAGI. The CDR3 DNA reads as TGTGCCAGCAGTTTCCTAGGGGACACTGAAGCTTTCTTT. It specifies CASSFLGDTEAFF.

This chain connects TRBV4-2 to TRBJ2-7; TRBD2 aligns across 10 bases. CDR1 and CDR2 from the germline V gene are LGHNA and YNFKEQ. Trimming at V came to 1 base and at J to 0 bases, leaving 3 bases not matched to a gene. The CDR3 totals 16 residues. The CDR3 loop is CASSQAASGSSYEQYF. The CDR3, as DNA: TGTGCCAGCAGCCAAGCAGCTAGCGGGAGCTCCTACGAGCAGTACTTC.